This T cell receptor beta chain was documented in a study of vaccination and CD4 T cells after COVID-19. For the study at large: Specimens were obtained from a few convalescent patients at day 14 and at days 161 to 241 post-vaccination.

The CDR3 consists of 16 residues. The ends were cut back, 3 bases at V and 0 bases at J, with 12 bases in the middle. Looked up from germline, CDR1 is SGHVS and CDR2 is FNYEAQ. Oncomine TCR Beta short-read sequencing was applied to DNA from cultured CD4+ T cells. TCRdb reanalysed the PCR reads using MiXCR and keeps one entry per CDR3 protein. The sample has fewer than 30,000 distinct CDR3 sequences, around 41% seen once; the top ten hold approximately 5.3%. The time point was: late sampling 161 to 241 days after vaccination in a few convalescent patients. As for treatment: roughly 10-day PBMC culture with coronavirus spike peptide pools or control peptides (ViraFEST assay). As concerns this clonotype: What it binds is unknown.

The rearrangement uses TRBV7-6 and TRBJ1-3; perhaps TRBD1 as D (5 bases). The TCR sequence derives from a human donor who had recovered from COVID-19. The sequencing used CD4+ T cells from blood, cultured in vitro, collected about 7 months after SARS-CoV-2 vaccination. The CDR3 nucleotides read TGTGCCAGCAGCTTGGACAATCCCTTCTCTGGAAACACCATATATTTT. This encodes CASSLDNPFSGNTIYF.